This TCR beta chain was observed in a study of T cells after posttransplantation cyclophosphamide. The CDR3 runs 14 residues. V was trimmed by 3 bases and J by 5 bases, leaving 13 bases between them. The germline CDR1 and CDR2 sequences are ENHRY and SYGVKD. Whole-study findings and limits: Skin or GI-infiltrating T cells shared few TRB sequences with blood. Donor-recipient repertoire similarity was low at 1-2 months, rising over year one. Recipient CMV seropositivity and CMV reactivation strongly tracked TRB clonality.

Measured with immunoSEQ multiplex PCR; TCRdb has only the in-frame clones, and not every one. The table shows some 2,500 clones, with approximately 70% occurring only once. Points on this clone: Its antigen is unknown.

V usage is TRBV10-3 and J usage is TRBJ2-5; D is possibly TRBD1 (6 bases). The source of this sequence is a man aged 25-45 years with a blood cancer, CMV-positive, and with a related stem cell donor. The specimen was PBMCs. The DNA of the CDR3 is TGTGCCATCAGTGATGAAGGGGGTGGGGAGACCCAGTACTTC. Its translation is CAISDEGGGETQYF.